The clone carrying this T cell receptor beta chain was observed a handful of times. What it binds is not known. An input of about 0.5 to 1 ug of RNA was subjected to reverse transcription using random hexamers. Across 54 Vbeta and 13 Jbeta, TCR beta CDR3 was amplified with immunoSEQ multiplex PCR. TCRdb passed the immunoSEQ multiplex PCR reads through MiXCR, listing each CDR3 protein once. The repertoire consists of around 130,000 distinct CDR3 sequences, with 96% occurring once and the leading ten covering less than 0.15%. FACS enriched CD8+ TEMRA cells, while bulk CD8+ and CD4+ were negatively isolated. The data were obtained in a study of CD8 T cells in Susac syndrome. Study at large: When blood was drawn, the patients with Susac syndrome were therapy-naive, on corticosteroids, or on intravenous immunoglobulin alone.

Study-wide results and caveats: The CD4+ T cell repertoires from Susac syndrome exhibited no clonal expansion.

Input material: CD4+ T cells from PBMCs. The sequence came from a human donor with Susac syndrome.

The CDR3 spells CASSVDLNTEAFF. CDR3 coding DNA: TGTGCCAGCAGCGTCGATCTGAACACTGAAGCTTTCTTT. The J gene is TRBJ1-1, the V gene TRBV9; no definite D call. CDR3 length: 13 residues. CDR1 SGDLS and CDR2 YYNGEE come from the germline V gene. Trimming removed 2 bases from V and 0 bases from J, with 5 bases in between.